What follows are 14 T cell receptor beta chains derived from one specimen sequenced in a study of HIV-infected patients and healthy controls. Alpha and beta constant-region primers primed reverse transcription of approximately 0.55 ug RNA. Using multiplexing indices, alpha and beta chain libraries were generated apart by chain-specific third strand synthesis. MiXCR was run by TCRdb on the 5' RACE reads, yielding one entry per CDR3 protein. The sample consists of 5,000 to 6,500 distinct CDR3 sequences, approximately 20% of them appearing once. Antiretroviral therapy had run roughly three months, about 14 weeks, before follow-up blood collection. The repertoire came from unfractionated whole blood and reflected all unsorted peripheral T cells. Sequencing used blood, obtained during antiretroviral therapy. Receptors were obtained from an adult with HIV infection.

As for this clonotype: This may arise from a read error, as a much more abundant clone is one base away. This likely comes from a read error, as the CDR3 has no conserved phenylalanine or tryptophan at its end. This sequence joins TRBV20-1 and TRBJ2-3; perhaps D is TRBD1 or TRBD2 (5 bases each). Germline CDR1 and CDR2: DFQATT and SNEGSKA (reference sequence). The CDR3 runs to 15 residues. Trimming left V 4 bases short and J 5 bases short, with 19 bases between. CDR3 residues: CSAKLGPRAGDTQYL. The DNA of the CDR3 is TGCAGTGCTAAGTTAGGGCCCAGGGCGGGAGATACGCAGTATTTA.

The V gene is TRBV10-2, the J gene TRBJ2-7; 8 bases fit TRBD1. There are 13 residues in the CDR3. Germline assignment: CDR1 WSHSY and CDR2 SAAADI. V lost 3 bases to trimming and J lost 4 bases; unmatched junction nucleotides: 2. The CDR3 reads CASSDGQGYEQYF. In nucleotides, the CDR3 is TGCGCCAGCAGTGACGGACAGGGTTACGAGCAGTACTTC.

Regarding this clonotype: It may be a read error: a sequence one base away is much more abundant. The J gene is TRBJ2-5, the V gene TRBV11-3; D is possibly TRBD2 (7 bases). The CDR3 has 14 amino acids. Trimming took 1 base from V and 4 from J, leaving 10 bases between them. CDR1 SGHNT and CDR2 YENEEA come from the germline V gene. The CDR3 nucleotides are TGTGCCAGCAGCTTAGCGGGGGGCCTAGAGACCCAGTACTTC. It is translated as CASSLAGGLETQYF.

The sample holds many counts of this clonotype. The gene calls are TRBV7-8 and TRBJ2-3; TRBD2 agrees at 9 bases. The junction had 10 bases not matched to a gene; V was cut back by 5 bases and J by 4 bases. This CDR3 contains 16 residues. CDR1 is SGHVS and CDR2 is FQNEAQ in the germline V gene. CDR3 bases: TGTGCCAGCAGCCAGGGGCGGCGGGGGGGACCAGATACGCAGTATTTT. This codes for CASSQGRRGGPDTQYF.

About this clonotype: A much more abundant neighbour one base away suggests this may be a read error. The chain uses TRBV4-2 and TRBJ2-1, with 8 bases aligning to TRBD2. The germline V gene encodes CDR1 LGHNA and CDR2 YNFKEQ. The CDR3 spans 14 residues. After removal of 3 bases from V and 3 bases from J, the junction contained 1 base not matched to a gene. CDR3 nucleotides: TGTGCCAGCAGCCATAGCGGGGACTACAATGAGCAGTTCTTC. Its translation: CASSHSGDYNEQFF.

This clonotype is classed as medium-sized. This chain joins TRBV5-1 and TRBJ2-7; D is possibly TRBD2 (7 bases). CDR3 length: 17 residues. V was cut by 0 bases and J by 2 bases, with 18 bases left in between. Germline V gene data show CDR1 as SGHRS and CDR2 as YFSETQ. CDR3: CASSLETWRGPAYEQYF. The CDR3 region has the DNA TGCGCCAGCAGCTTGGAGACTTGGCGGGGGCCGGCCTACGAGCAGTACTTC.

This clonotype appeared a few times. V and J are TRBV7-9 and TRBJ2-3, with D uncertain. This CDR3 has 13 residues. Germline-derived CDR1 and CDR2 are SEHNR and FQNEAQ (reference sequence). V was shortened by 5 bases and J by 1 base, with 7 bases between the two germline ends. CDR3: CASSSLGTDTQYF. The CDR3 DNA is TGTGCCAGCAGCAGTCTCGGCACAGATACGCAGTATTTT.

This clonotype was seen a handful of times. The chain employs TRBV6-1 and TRBJ2-1, with 9 bases that match TRBD1. CDR1 is MNHNS and CDR2 is SASEGT in the germline V gene. The CDR3 is made up of 14 amino acids. J was trimmed by 5 bases and V by 5 bases; bases with no gene match: 4. The CDR3 DNA is TGTGCCAGCAGTCCCGGGACAGGGCACAATGAGCAGTTCTTC. This sequence encodes CASSPGTGHNEQFF.

This clonotype is categorized as medium-sized. The chain links TRBV18 to TRBJ2-4; possibly TRBD1 for D (6 bases). CDR3 length equals 13 residues. Germline V lookup: CDR1 KGHSH, CDR2 LQKENI. The ends were cut back, 8 bases at V and 4 bases at J, with 12 bases in the middle. In nucleotides, the CDR3 is TGTGCCAGCAATGGACAGACTAAAAACATTCAGTACTTC. It translates to CASNGQTKNIQYF.

This clonotype qualifies as large. V is TRBV18 and J is TRBJ1-1; D remains unclear. The CDR3 is made up of 14 amino acids. V gave up 6 bases and J gave up 0 bases, with 11 bases separating them. CDR1 is KGHSH and CDR2 is LQKENI in the germline V gene. The CDR3 bases are TGTGCCAGCTCCCCCTCCGTACTGAACACTGAAGCTTTCTTT. Translation: CASSPSVLNTEAFF. The whole variable domain, filled in from reference TRBV18 and TRBJ1-1, reads NAGVMQNPRHLVRRRGQEARLRCSPMKGHSHVYWYRQLPEEGLKFMVYLQKENIIDESGMPKERFSAEFPKEGPSILRIQQVVRGDSAAYFCASSPSVLNTEAFFGQGTRLTVV.

This clonotype was counted at least ten times. The rearrangement joins TRBV6-4 to TRBJ2-1; 9 nucleotides agree with TRBD1. There are 16 residues in the CDR3. After removal of 4 bases from V and 8 bases from J, the junction contained 12 bases not matched to a gene. Germline lookup yields CDR1 MRHNA and CDR2 SNTAGT. This CDR3 reads CASSAWDRVVVDEQFF. CDR3 nucleotides: TGTGCCAGCAGTGCCTGGGACAGGGTGGTGGTGGATGAGCAGTTCTTC.

This clonotype qualifies as medium-sized (0.01 to 0.1%). The chain carries TRBV6-5 and TRBJ2-1; 15 bases fit TRBD2. The CDR3 is 18 residues long. V shed 0 bases and J 7 bases; nucleotides not matched to a gene: 7. The germline CDR1 and CDR2 sequences are MNHEY and SVGAGI. The CDR3: CASSYSGLAGGPRNEQFF. In DNA form, the CDR3 reads TGTGCCAGCAGTTACTCTGGACTAGCGGGGGGGCCTAGGAATGAGCAGTTCTTC.

A word on this clonotype: A much larger clone sits a single nucleotide away, making a read error possible. As the CDR3 is not closed by the conserved phenylalanine or tryptophan, this likely results from a read error. The gene calls are TRBV27 and TRBJ1-2; TRBD1 might be the D (6 bases). Trimming removed 4 bases from V and 4 bases from J, with 10 bases in between. The CDR3 consists of 13 residues. The V gene's germline CDR1 is MNHEY and CDR2 SMNVEV (reference sequence). CDR3 DNA: TGTGCCAGCAGTTCACAGGGATTCTATGGCTACACCTAC. Translating gives CASSSQGFYGYTY.

By its share, this clonotype is medium-sized. V usage is TRBV6-2 or TRBV6-3 and J usage is TRBJ2-2, with D uncertain. The CDR3 is made up of 14 amino acids. Per the germline V gene, CDR1 is MNHEY and CDR2 is SVGEGT. V lost 6 bases and J lost 2, with 10 bases in between. The CDR3 DNA is TGTGCCAGCAGCCCCATCGGTAACACCGGGGAGCTGTTTTTT. Residues: CASSPIGNTGELFF.